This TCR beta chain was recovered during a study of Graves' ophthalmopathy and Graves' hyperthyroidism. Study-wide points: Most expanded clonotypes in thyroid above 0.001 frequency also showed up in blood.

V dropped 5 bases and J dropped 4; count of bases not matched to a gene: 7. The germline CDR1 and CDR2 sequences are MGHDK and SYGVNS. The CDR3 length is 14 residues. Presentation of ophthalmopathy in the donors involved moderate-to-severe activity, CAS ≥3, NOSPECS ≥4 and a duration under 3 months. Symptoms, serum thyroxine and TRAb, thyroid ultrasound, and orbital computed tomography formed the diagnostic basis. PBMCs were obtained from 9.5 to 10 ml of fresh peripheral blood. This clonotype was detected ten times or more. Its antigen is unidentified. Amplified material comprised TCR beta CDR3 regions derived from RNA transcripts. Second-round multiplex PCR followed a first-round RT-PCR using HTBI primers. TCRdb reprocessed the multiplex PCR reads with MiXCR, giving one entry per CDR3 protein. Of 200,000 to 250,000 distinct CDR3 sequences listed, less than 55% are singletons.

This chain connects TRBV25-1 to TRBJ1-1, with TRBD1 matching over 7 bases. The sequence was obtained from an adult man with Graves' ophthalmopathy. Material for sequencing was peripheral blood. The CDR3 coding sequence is TGTGCCAGCAGTTTCCCGGGACAGCGCACTGAAGCTTTCTTT. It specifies CASSFPGQRTEAFF. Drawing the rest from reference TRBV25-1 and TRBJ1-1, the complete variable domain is EADIYQTPRYLVIGTGKKITLECSQTMGHDKMYWYQQDPGMELHLIHYSYGVNSTEKGDLSSESTVSRIRTEHFPLTLESARPSHTSQYLCASSFPGQRTEAFFGQGTRLTVV.